These 5 T cell receptor beta chains share one sample of origin, sequenced in a study of neurological immune-mediated disorders. MiXCR was run by TCRdb on the 5' RACE reads, yielding one entry per CDR3 protein. This sample has about 58,000 distinct CDR3 sequences, with about 3.3% found just once. Input material: PBMCs. The source of these receptors is an older woman with multiple sclerosis.

Many counts were recorded for this clonotype. This chain uses TRBV5-1 with TRBJ2-5, with D maybe TRBD2 (7 bases). CDR1 is SGHRS, CDR2 YFSETQ, per germline. The length of the CDR3 is 15 residues. V was shortened by 0 bases and J by 5 bases, with 14 bases between the two germline ends. CDR3 in amino acids: CASSLALQGGETQYF. Written as DNA, the CDR3 is TGCGCCAGCAGCTTGGCTTTACAGGGAGGGGAGACCCAGTACTTC.

V usage is TRBV7-9 and J usage is TRBJ2-3; TRBD2 aligns across 14 bases. V was pared by 5 bases and J by 6 bases, with 7 bases of the junction left unmatched. Germline loops: CDR1 SEHNR, CDR2 FQNEAQ (reference sequence). The CDR3 consists of 16 residues. CDR3 in DNA: TGTGCCAGCAGCCCACGACTAGCGGGGGGGGACGATACGCAGTATTTT. Protein product: CASSPRLAGGDDTQYF.

V is TRBV10-3 and J is TRBJ2-7; 9 nucleotides match TRBD1. CDR1 is ENHRY, CDR2 SYGVKD, per germline. V was clipped by 4 bases and J by 5 bases; unmatched bases: 6. This CDR3 has 14 residues. CDR3 DNA: TGTGCCATCAGTGGGACCCGGACAGGGGACGAGCAGTACTTC. Translated, it gives CAISGTRTGDEQYF.

Only a few counts were recorded for this clonotype. This may come from a read error, since a much larger clone is one base off. Written as DNA, the CDR3 is TGCAGCGAAAAAGGGGCTAGCACAGATACGCAGTATTTT. Translating gives CSEKGASTDTQYF. V gene TRBV29-1 combines with J gene TRBJ2-3; D is perhaps TRBD1 (5 bases). V lost 7 bases, J lost 0 bases, and 11 bases lay in between. The CDR3 extends over 13 amino acids. Germline lookup yields CDR1 SQVTM and CDR2 ANQGSEA.

This clonotype was found many times. V is TRBV12-3 or TRBV12-4 and J is TRBJ2-3, with 7 bases fitting TRBD2. This CDR3 comprises 14 residues. After removal of 5 bases from V and 1 base from J, the junction contained 3 bases not matched to a gene. The CDR3 nucleotides read TGTGCCAGCAGTGGGAGGGGTCGCACAGATACGCAGTATTTT. Amino acids: CASSGRGRTDTQYF.